These T cell receptor beta chains were read from a single sample in a study of beta chain features in type 1 diabetes. Assay: immunoSEQ multiplex PCR; the TCRdb copy retains only in-frame clones and omits some. The table has 100,000 to 150,000 clones, 7% to 10% seen once; the top ten hold around 0.75%. Sequenced: central memory CD4+ T cells from blood. These receptors were obtained from a man in his thirties or forties with type 1 diabetes. CDR3s include the opening cysteine and the closing phenylalanine or tryptophan. The D gene is left open where the match is weak. The listing skips clone size in some rows; elsewhere it reads once, few, many or a size class.

D | J | size | V | DNA | CDR3
. | TRBJ2-7 | few | TRBV18 | TGTGCCAGCTCATATGCAGGGTATGTCGACGAGCAGTACTTC | CASSYAGYVDEQYF
TRBD1 | TRBJ1-1 | few | TRBV2 | TGTGCCAGCAATCCAGACAGGGGGTACACTGAAGCTTTCTTT | CASNPDRGYTEAFF
TRBD2 | TRBJ2-7 | few | TRBV7-9 | TGTGCCAGCAGCTTATATAGCGGGGGCCCCAACGAGCAGTACTTC | CASSLYSGGPNEQYF
. | TRBJ1-1 | . | TRBV18 | TGTGCCAGCTCACTCAGGGGTCAGGGGCTGAACACTGAAGCTTTCTTT | CASSLRGQGLNTEAFF
TRBD1 | TRBJ1-6 | . | TRBV6-6 | TGTGCCAGCAGTTACTCAGCGGGACAGGGCTCACCCCTCCACTTT | CASSYSAGQGSPLHF
. | TRBJ2-7 | many | TRBV7-8 | TGTGCCAGCAGCTTAGAGAGATACGAGCAGTACTTC | CASSLERYEQYF
TRBD2 | TRBJ2-3 | few | TRBV11-3 | TGTGCCAGCAGCGCAGGGACTAGCGCCACCACAGATACGCAGTATTTT | CASSAGTSATTDTQYF
TRBD1 | TRBJ1-1 | . | TRBV2 | TGTGCCAGCAGAGGGACAGGGCTTCCTGAAGCTTTCTTT | CASRGTGLPEAFF
. | TRBJ1-1 | few | TRBV28 | TGTGCCAGCACGTCTCCCAACTTCGGCACTGAAGCTTTCTTT | CASTSPNFGTEAFF
TRBD2 | TRBJ2-3 | few | TRBV10-3 | TGTGCCATCAGTGAAAGGGAGGGAGTCACAGATACGCAGTATTTT | CAISEREGVTDTQYF
TRBD1 | TRBJ2-5 | few | TRBV11-2 | TGTGCCAGCAGCTTACAAGGGGGCTCGGAGACCCAGTACTTC | CASSLQGGSETQYF
. | TRBJ2-5 | . | TRBV30 | TGTGCCTGGAGTGCGGGGGAGACCCAGTACTTC | CAWSAGETQYF
TRBD1 | TRBJ2-5 | few | TRBV6-6 | TGTGCCAGCAGGCCCGGGACAGGAACCGAGACCCAGTACTTC | CASRPGTGTETQYF
. | TRBJ1-1 | few | TRBV29-1 | TGCAGCGTTGCCCAGACAGGAGGTGACACTGAAGCTTTCTTT | CSVAQTGGDTEAFF
TRBD1 | TRBJ2-7 | . | TRBV10-3 | TGTGCCATCAGGGAAAGACAGGGCCCCTACGAGCAGTACTTC | CAIRERQGPYEQYF
. | TRBJ2-7 | . | TRBV27 | TGTGCCAGCAGGGATCACCACAGGGAAAACGAGCAGTACTTC | CASRDHHRENEQYF
. | TRBJ2-3 | . | TRBV19 | TGTGCCAGTAGTTGGGACGAGGGGGAGGATACGCAGTATTTT | CASSWDEGEDTQYF
. | TRBJ1-4 | few | TRBV15 | TGTGCCACCAGCAGAGATCGGGGGGCAGAAAAACTGTTTTTT | CATSRDRGAEKLFF
TRBD1 | TRBJ2-7 | few | TRBV6-5 | TGTGCCACTTGGGACAGGCCCTCCTACGAGCAGTACTTC | CATWDRPSYEQYF
. | TRBJ2-5 | few | TRBV5-4 | TGTGCCAGCACTGTGCGAAACCAAGAGACCCAGTACTTC | CASTVRNQETQYF
. | TRBJ2-1 | . | TRBV4-1 | TGCGCCAGCAGCCAAGACCCCGGGGGTTCATACAATGAGCAGTTCTTC | CASSQDPGGSYNEQFF
. | TRBJ2-1 | . | TRBV5-1 | TGCGCCAGCAGCCCAATTGAGGGGGCGAGCGGGGAGCAGTTCTTC | CASSPIEGASGEQFF
. | TRBJ1-1 | few | TRBV10-3 | TGTGCCGGCGGGGAGGGTGCTTTAGGCACTGAAGCTTTCTTT | CAGGEGALGTEAFF
. | TRBJ2-3 | few | TRBV29-1 | TGCAGCGCCTCCCCGGGACTCGAGGGCACAGATACGCAGTATTTT | CSASPGLEGTDTQYF
TRBD1 | TRBJ1-6 | few | TRBV28 | TGTGCCAGCAGTCTCTTGACAGGGAATAATTCACCCCTCCACTTT | CASSLLTGNNSPLHF
TRBD1 | TRBJ2-2 | . | TRBV19 | TGTGCCAGTAGAGGGACAGGGAAGATCGGGGAGCTGTTTTTT | CASRGTGKIGELFF
TRBD2 | TRBJ2-3 | . | TRBV6-1 | TGTGCCAGCAGTGGACGTAATAGCGGGATTTCTAGCACAGATACGCAGTATTTT | CASSGRNSGISSTDTQYF
TRBD2 | TRBJ2-2 | few | TRBV30 | TGTGCCTGGAGCTTAGCGGGGGGCACCGGGGAGCTGTTTTTT | CAWSLAGGTGELFF
. | TRBJ2-3 | few | TRBV7-3 | TGTGCCAGCAGCCCAATGGGCACAAGCACAGATACGCAGTATTTT | CASSPMGTSTDTQYF
TRBD2 | TRBJ2-1 | . | TRBV7-2 | TGTGCCAGCAGTATTACTAGCGGGCATTACAATGAGCAGTTCTTC | CASSITSGHYNEQFF
. | TRBJ2-3 | . | TRBV9 | TGTGCCAGCAGCCCGTATTTGGGCTACCTGGATACGCAGTATTTT | CASSPYLGYLDTQYF
TRBD1 | TRBJ1-4 | few | TRBV5-1 | TGCGCCAGCAGCCGGACAGGGACGAGTAATGAAAAACTGTTTTTT | CASSRTGTSNEKLFF
TRBD2 | TRBJ2-2 | . | TRBV4-3 | TGCGCCAGCAGCTTCCTAGCGGGGGCGAACACCGGGGAGCTGTTTTTT | CASSFLAGANTGELFF
. | TRBJ1-2 | few | TRBV5-4 | TGTGCCAGCAGCTTGGGGGAGGAGTATGGCTACACCTTC | CASSLGEEYGYTF
TRBD2 | TRBJ2-3 | few | TRBV4-2 | TGTGCCAGCAGCCAAGCGGCTAGCGGGGGGGCAGATACGCAGTATTTT | CASSQAASGGADTQYF
TRBD1 | TRBJ1-5 | . | TRBV7-3 | TGTGCCAGCAGCAACGGGACAGGCTGGTCAGGCAATCAGCCCCAGCATTTT | CASSNGTGWSGNQPQHF
. | TRBJ1-1 | . | TRBV5-6 | TGTGCCAGCAGCTTGGAGCATCCCCTTTCGATTACTGAAGCTTTCTTT | CASSLEHPLSITEAFF
TRBD2 | TRBJ2-2 | few | TRBV11-2 | TGTGCCAGCAACCATGACGGACTAGCGGTCACCGGGGAGCTGTTTTTT | CASNHDGLAVTGELFF
. | TRBJ2-7 | . | TRBV7-3 | TGTGCCAGCAGCTTATTGGGGGGACCCTTGGGAGAGCAGTACTTC | CASSLLGGPLGEQYF